The 12 T cell receptor beta chains below all came from one sample that was sequenced in a study of metastatic and nonmetastatic thyroid tumors. Each patient went into thyroid surgery without having received any treatment. With MiXCR, TCRdb called clones anew from the PCR reads. The data hold about 40,000 clones, with 9.5% to 12% observed a single time. Material for sequencing was blood. These receptors came from a female donor with papillary thyroid cancer or a benign thyroid nodule (not recorded which). Some clones in this sample may be carry-over from other donors' samples.

This clone was found many times. The rearrangement uses TRBV30 and TRBJ2-7, with TRBD2 matching 9 bases. The CDR3 spans 15 residues. Germline CDR1 GTSNPN, CDR2 SVGIG (reference sequence). After removal of 0 bases from V and 5 bases from J, the junction contained 8 bases not matched to a gene. The CDR3, as DNA: TGTGCCTGGAGTGTACGGGGGATAGCGGGAGACGAGCAGTACTTC. The encoded protein is CAWSVRGIAGDEQYF.

This clone has at least ten counts. This chain connects TRBV20-1 to TRBJ2-7; 9 nucleotides align to TRBD1. Germline assignment: CDR1 DFQATT and CDR2 SNEGSKA (reference sequence). There are 16 residues in the CDR3. Trimming took 1 base from V and 5 from J; bases not matched to a gene: 12. CDR3 nucleotide sequence: TGCAGTGCTAGAGCCCCGGCCACACAGGGGGCTAACGAGCAGTACTTC. This gives the protein CSARAPATQGANEQYF.

This clone was seen repeatedly, ten times or more. The J gene is TRBJ2-1, the V gene TRBV6-4; D may correspond to TRBD1 or TRBD2 (7 bases each). The V gene lost 4 bases and the J gene lost 6 bases, with 28 bases spanning the gap. The length of the CDR3 is 19 residues. Germline CDR1 reads MRHNA; CDR2 reads SNTAGT. CDR3 nucleotide sequence: TGTGCCAGCAGTGGGACAGGCGCCACGGCGGGGAGGGCCGCCAATGAGCAGTTCTTC. It translates to CASSGTGATAGRAANEQFF.

The CDR3 spells CASSLVGQANSPLHF. The CDR3 DNA reads TGTGCCAGCAGCTTAGTCGGGCAGGCCAATTCACCCCTCCACTTT. V is TRBV11-2 and J is TRBJ1-6; D is unresolved. Trimming cost V 1 base and J 7 bases, with 11 bases left between them. CDR3 length: 15 residues. CDR1 and CDR2 (germline): SGHAT, FQNNGV.

There are many counts of this clone. This chain joins TRBV6-1 and TRBJ1-2; D uncertain. CDR3 length: 12 residues. Germline CDR1 and CDR2: MNHNS and SASEGT. Between the trimmed V and J ends, which lost 6 bases and 6 bases, there was a span of 11 bases. The CDR3 loop reads CASRALPHGYTF. CDR3 nucleotide sequence: TGTGCCAGCAGGGCCCTCCCCCATGGCTACACCTTC.

The chain carries TRBV2 and TRBJ1-4; D may be TRBD1 (5 bases). Per the germline V gene, CDR1 is SNHLY and CDR2 is FYNNEI. This CDR3 region has 15 residues. Deletions cut 4 bases from V and 0 bases from J, with 9 bases between. As DNA, the CDR3 is TGTGCCAGCAGTGCGACAGTTCCAACTAATGAAAAACTGTTTTTT. It translates to CASSATVPTNEKLFF.

This clone occurred many times. The V and J genes are TRBV10-1 and TRBJ1-2; D call uncertain. Germline CDR1 is WNHNN and CDR2 is SYGVQD (reference sequence). CDR3 length: 13 amino acids. V was shortened by 2 bases and J by 4 bases, with 8 bases between the two germline ends. This CDR3 reads CASSEQVGYGYTF. CDR3 in DNA: TGCGCCAGCAGTGAGCAAGTTGGCTATGGCTACACCTTC.

This clone appeared many times. This chain links TRBV20-1 with TRBJ2-3, with 11 bases lining up with TRBD2. After removal of 5 bases from V and 6 bases from J, the junction contained 13 bases not matched to a gene. This CDR3 contains 16 residues. Germline values: CDR1 DFQATT, CDR2 SNEGSKA (reference sequence). CDR3 sequence reads: CSASQSVAGGRDTQYF. In nucleotides, the CDR3 is TGCAGTGCTTCCCAGAGCGTAGCGGGAGGGCGGGATACGCAGTATTTT.

This clone was found many times. This may arise from a read error, as a much more abundant clone is one base away. Different DNA sequences within this sample yield the same CDR3. The chain has TRBV19 and TRBJ2-3, with 10 bases aligning to TRBD1. The J segment lost 3 bases and the V segment lost 6 bases, leaving 6 bases of the junction unmatched. CDR3 size: 15 residues. CDR1 and CDR2 from the germline V gene are LNHDA and SQIVND (reference sequence). In nucleotides, the CDR3 is TGTGCCAGTAGCATGGACAGGGGGGTAACAGATACGCAGTATTTT. It specifies CASSMDRGVTDTQYF.

This clone has a count of ten or more. This chain connects TRBV19 to TRBJ1-4; possibly TRBD1 for D (6 bases). Trimming stripped 6 bases from V and 6 bases from J, with 14 bases between. Germline CDR1 LNHDA, CDR2 SQIVND (reference sequence). The CDR3 loop spans 14 amino acids. CDR3 loop: CASRGAGYYEKLFF. In nucleotides, the CDR3 is TGTGCCAGTAGGGGGGCTGGGTATTATGAAAAACTGTTTTTT.

This clone was counted at least ten times. This CDR3 reads CASSYRGYGDTEAFF. CDR3 coding DNA: TGTGCCAGCAGTTATAGGGGATACGGGGACACTGAAGCTTTCTTT. This chain uses TRBV12-3 or TRBV12-4 with TRBJ1-1; tentative D call: TRBD1 (5 bases). The CDR3 runs 15 residues. Trimming took 4 bases from V and 3 from J, leaving 15 bases between them.

This clone was recorded many times. CDR3 region: CASNTGYSNQPQHF. The DNA of the CDR3 is TGTGCCAGTAATACAGGGTATAGCAATCAGCCCCAGCATTTT. The chain is built from TRBV19 and TRBJ1-5, with a weak D call TRBD1 (6 bases). CDR1 is LNHDA and CDR2 is SQIVND in the germline V gene (reference sequence). This CDR3 region has 14 residues. The germline V and J ends were trimmed by 7 bases and 0 bases, with 10 bases remaining between them.